One T cell receptor beta chain is described in this entry. What it binds is unknown. One end of the junction varies from germline; a read error may be responsible. This record comes from a study of T cell repertoires in cytomegalovirus infection. Study-level background: Signatures in public TCR beta sequences pointed to both CMV infection and matching HLA type.

This CDR3 contains 14 residues. Germline CDR1 and CDR2: MDHEN and SYDVKM. From the reads, TCRdb called clonotypes with MiXCR, one entry per CDR3 protein. The sample has about 360,000 distinct CDR3 sequences, 15% to 20% seen once. Whole-study results and caveats: What dominated the ex vivo response were HLA-C-restricted CMV-specific TCR beta clonotypes. Identification of carriers of CMV plus the relevant HLA was achieved through cumulative public TCR beta family frequency.

The chain uses TRBV28 and TRBJ1-5, with 8 bases matching TRBD1. The sequencing input was PBMCs. This TCR came from a human donor in good health (CMV status not recorded). Some clones in this sample may be carry-over from other donors' samples. The CDR3 is CASNRGNNNQAQHF. In nucleotides, the CDR3 is TGTGCCAGCAACAGGGGGAATAACAATCAGGCCCAGCATTTT. Full variable domain (missing parts from reference TRBV28 and TRBJ1-5): DVKVTQSSRYLVKRTGEKVFLECVQDMDHENMFWYRQDPGLGLRLIYFSYDVKMKEKGDIPEGYSVSREKKERFSLILESASTNQTSMYLCASNRGNNNQAQHFGDGTRLSIL.